These T cell receptor beta chains were read from a single sample in a study of blood T cells in healthy people across ages. Using its own MiXCR run on the 5' RACE reads, TCRdb lists one record per CDR3 protein. The sample holds over 550,000 distinct CDR3 sequences; about 30% are singletons and the top ten take 15% to 18%. Material for sequencing was blood. The receptors here all came from a woman aged 80 or older in good health. Each CDR3 is given with its conserved first and last residue. A D gene is named only where the DNA matches it firmly. The listing skips clone size in some rows; elsewhere it reads once, few, many or a size class.

D,size,J,length,V,CDR3,DNA
.,many,TRBJ2-7,13,TRBV29-1,CSVEDQGQTEQYF,TGCAGCGTTGAAGATCAAGGGCAGACTGAGCAGTACTTC
TRBD1,many,TRBJ2-7,18,TRBV5-1,CASSLAGQGLRISYEQYF,TGCGCCAGCAGCTTGGCGGGACAGGGGCTTAGGATCTCCTACGAGCAGTACTTC
.,many,TRBJ1-5,14,TRBV10-3,CAISVAGGNQPQHF,TGTGCCATCAGTGTTGCGGGGGGCAATCAGCCCCAGCATTTT
TRBD2,many,TRBJ2-5,15,TRBV7-9,CASSTSGGGPQTQYF,TGTGCCAGCAGCACGAGCGGGGGGGGCCCCCAGACCCAGTACTTC
.,.,TRBJ1-5,17,TRBV7-9,CASSLAIGAGLNQPQHF,TGTGCCAGCAGCTTAGCTATAGGGGCCGGGTTGAATCAGCCCCAGCATTTT
.,.,TRBJ1-4,15,TRBV27,CASSYSVGANEKLFF,TGTGCCAGCAGTTACTCGGTGGGGGCTAATGAAAAACTGTTTTTT
TRBD2,few,TRBJ2-2,16,TRBV6-5,CASSYGLAVNTGELFF,TGTGCCAGCAGTTACGGGCTAGCGGTCAACACCGGGGAGCTGTTTTTT
.,many,TRBJ2-5,13,TRBV4-3,CASSQDLKETQYF,TGCGCCAGCAGCCAGGACCTGAAAGAGACCCAGTACTTC
.,.,TRBJ2-2,12,TRBV6-1,CASSAFLGELFF,TGTGCCAGCAGTGCCTTTTTGGGGGAGCTGTTTTTT
.,few,TRBJ2-7,13,TRBV2,CASSNGVINEQYF,TGTGCCAGCAGTAATGGGGTAATCAATGAGCAGTACTTC
.,.,TRBJ1-1,14,TRBV2,CASSYSRGHTEAFF,TGTGCCAGCAGTTACTCCAGGGGACACACTGAAGCTTTCTTT
.,.,TRBJ1-3,13,TRBV29-1,CSGGTASGNTIYF,TGCAGCGGTGGGACCGCGTCTGGAAACACCATATATTTT
.,.,TRBJ1-4,15,TRBV15,CATSRDPTTNEKLFF,TGTGCCACCAGCAGAGATCCTACAACTAATGAAAAACTGTTTTTT
.,many,TRBJ1-2,13,TRBV20-1,CSATPSEIYGYTF,TGCAGTGCTACCCCGTCGGAGATCTATGGCTACACCTTC
.,few,TRBJ1-5,15,TRBV10-2,CASSESRGERQPQHF,TGCGCCAGCAGTGAGTCGAGGGGGGAAAGACAGCCCCAGCATTTT
.,many,TRBJ2-7,13,TRBV30,CAWSVRLNNEQYF,TGTGCCTGGAGTGTTCGTCTTAACAACGAGCAGTACTTC
TRBD1,many,TRBJ2-1,16,TRBV7-6,CASSLGTGGSYNEQFF,TGTGCCAGCAGCTTAGGCACAGGGGGCTCCTACAATGAGCAGTTCTTC
TRBD2,many,TRBJ2-5,15,TRBV20-1,CSATTGTSSRETQYF,TGCAGTGCTACCACCGGGACTAGCTCCAGGGAGACCCAGTACTTC
TRBD1,.,TRBJ1-2,11,TRBV30,CARSGGGGYTF,TGTGCCAGATCAGGGGGGGGCGGCTACACCTTC
.,few,TRBJ1-5,13,TRBV7-3,CASSLTGGEPQHF,TGTGCCAGCAGCTTAACGGGGGGGGAGCCCCAGCATTTT
.,few,TRBJ1-2,15,TRBV27,CASSLNPDSYYGYTF,TGTGCCAGCAGTTTAAACCCAGACTCTTACTATGGCTACACCTTC
TRBD2,.,TRBJ2-1,16,TRBV25-1,CASSEGGLAGHNEQFF,TGTGCCAGCAGTGAGGGGGGACTAGCGGGGCACAATGAGCAGTTCTTC
.,.,TRBJ1-2,15,TRBV28,CASILTRGWAYGYTF,TGTGCCAGCATCCTGACCCGGGGATGGGCCTATGGCTACACCTTC
.,many,TRBJ1-6,15,TRBV12-3/TRBV12-4,CASSQTESYNSPLHF,TGTGCCAGCAGTCAGACAGAGAGCTATAATTCACCCCTCCACTTT
TRBD2,.,TRBJ2-7,15,TRBV6-6,CASSYPAGGTNEQYF,TGTGCCAGCAGTTACCCGGCGGGGGGGACCAATGAGCAGTACTTC
TRBD1,once,TRBJ2-1,15,TRBV6-1,CASSEQGQGSYEQFF,TGTGCCAGCAGTGAACAGGGACAGGGGAGTTATGAGCAGTTCTTC